This passage covers 29 T cell receptor beta chains from one sample sequenced in a study of T cell changes during pregnancy in multiple sclerosis. TCRdb's copy holds only in-frame clones and misses some; the assay was immunoSEQ multiplex PCR. The repertoire consists of roughly 80,000 clones, with around 90% occurring once and the leading ten covering more than 1.4%. The input for sequencing was peripheral blood, taken before pregnancy. The origin of the receptors is a female donor with multiple sclerosis, enrolled in a pregnancy study.

This CDR3 is CASSDGGSNQPQHF. CDR3 coding DNA: TGCGCCAGCAGTGATGGGGGGTCGAATCAGCCCCAGCATTTT. The chain couples TRBV10-2 to TRBJ1-5; TRBD1 is a possible D gene (5 bases). Germline CDR1 WSHSY, CDR2 SAAADI. Trimming took 3 bases from V and 4 from J, leaving 10 bases between them. The CDR3 sequence is 14 residues long.

The chain links TRBV4-1 to TRBJ2-2; D gene unclear. This CDR3 is built from 15 residues. V was pared by 6 bases and J by 3 bases, with 14 bases between. Per germline, CDR1 MGHRA and CDR2 YSYEKL. CDR3: CASRPRPGDTGELFF. The CDR3 coding sequence is TGCGCCAGCAGACCGAGACCTGGAGACACCGGGGAGCTGTTTTTT.

This clone was seen a single time. V usage is TRBV18 and J usage is TRBJ2-3, with TRBD2 matching 7 bases. This CDR3 spans 17 amino acids. Germline CDR1 reads KGHSH; CDR2 reads LQKENI. V shed 3 bases and J 2 bases; nucleotides not matched to a gene: 11. Written as DNA, the CDR3 is TGTGCCAGCTCACCTTCTCTTCTAGCGGACTACACAGATACGCAGTATTTT. Residues: CASSPSLLADYTDTQYF.

J is TRBJ2-7 and V is TRBV7-9; D is perhaps TRBD1 (6 bases). Germline CDR1 and CDR2: SEHNR and FQNEAQ (reference sequence). The CDR3 is made up of 14 amino acids. The V gene lost 4 bases and the J gene lost 5 bases, with 15 bases spanning the gap. In DNA form, the CDR3 reads TGTGCCAGCAGCTCGCAGGGGTTGGTCGACGAGCAGTACTTC. Residues: CASSSQGLVDEQYF. The variable domain in full, completed from reference TRBV7-9 and TRBJ2-7, reads DTGVSQNPRHKITKRGQNVTFRCDPISEHNRLYWYRQTLGQGPEFLTYFQNEAQLEKSRLLSDRFSAERPKGSFSTLEIQRTEQGDSAMYLCASSSQGLVDEQYFGPGTRLTVT.

The chain employs TRBV5-1 and TRBJ1-1, with TRBD1 identical over 7 bases. V shed 4 bases and J 0 bases; nucleotides not matched to a gene: 6. This CDR3 contains 15 residues. Germline values: CDR1 SGHRS, CDR2 YFSETQ. CDR3 amino acids: CASSPPGQLNTEAFF. CDR3 DNA: TGCGCCAGCAGCCCGCCGGGACAGTTGAACACTGAAGCTTTCTTT. Full variable domain (outside the CDR3, taken from reference TRBV5-1 and TRBJ1-1): KAGVTQTPRYLIKTRGQQVTLSCSPISGHRSVSWYQQTPGQGLQFLFEYFSETQRNKGNFPGRFSGRQFSNSRSEMNVSTLELGDSALYLCASSPPGQLNTEAFFGQGTRLTVV.

The rearrangement joins TRBV5-6 to TRBJ1-4; D is perhaps TRBD1 (6 bases). The ends were cut back, 4 bases at V and 8 bases at J, with 12 bases in the middle. The CDR3 consists of 13 residues. From germline, CDR1 is SGHDT and CDR2 YYEEEE. The CDR3 reads CASSGTGTEKLFF. CDR3 nucleotide sequence: TGTGCCAGCAGCGGTACAGGGACAGAAAAACTGTTTTTT.

The V call is TRBV5-6, the J call TRBJ2-5; D is perhaps TRBD1 (5 bases). CDR3 length equals 17 residues. V lost 2 bases and J 11 bases, leaving 28 bases between the germline ends. Germline V gene sequence: CDR1 SGHDT, CDR2 YYEEEE. The CDR3 DNA sequence: TGTGCCAGCAGCTTTATGACAGTCCTCATACAGGATGGTGGGCAGTACTTC. It encodes CASSFMTVLIQDGGQYF.

The CDR3 spells CASSPIPAGLASNTGELFF. CDR3 in DNA: TGCGCCAGCAGCCCGATTCCGGCCGGACTAGCGTCGAACACCGGGGAGCTGTTTTTT. V usage is TRBV5-1 and J usage is TRBJ2-2; 9 nucleotides agree with TRBD2. J lost 0 bases, V lost 4 bases, and 13 bases had no gene match. This CDR3 has 19 residues. CDR1 SGHRS and CDR2 YFSETQ come from the germline V gene.

The sample holds one count of this clone. The chain recombines TRBV16 with TRBJ2-1; the D gene is possibly TRBD2 (6 bases). Germline-derived CDR1 and CDR2 are KGHSY and FQNENV. The V end was cut by 3 bases, the J end by 4 bases, with 19 bases between. The CDR3 spans 17 residues. In nucleotides, the CDR3 is TGTGCCAGCAGCCACCCCGAACTAGCAGCTTCATACAATGAGCAGTTCTTC. Its translation is CASSHPELAASYNEQFF.

This clone appeared a single time. The chain has TRBV30 and TRBJ1-2; TRBD1 aligns across 7 bases. J was trimmed by 2 bases and V by 5 bases; bases with no gene match: 5. Looked up from germline, CDR1 is GTSNPN and CDR2 is SVGIG (reference sequence). This CDR3 has 13 amino acids. The CDR3 DNA sequence: TGTGCCTGGGATCCGGGACAGAACTATGGCTACACCTTC. Translating it yields CAWDPGQNYGYTF.

The chain is built from TRBV9 and TRBJ1-3, with D tentatively TRBD1 (5 bases). CDR1 is SGDLS, CDR2 YYNGEE, per germline. Trimming left V 0 bases short and J 2 bases short, with 15 bases between. This CDR3 is built from 17 residues. The CDR3 reads CASSVEESRGTGNTIYF. In DNA, the CDR3 is TGTGCCAGCAGCGTAGAGGAGTCACGGGGGACTGGAAACACCATATATTTT.

This rearrangement joins TRBV6-1 to TRBJ1-6; maybe TRBD1 (5 bases). V lost 2 bases and J lost 8, with 7 bases in between. CDR1 MNHNS and CDR2 SASEGT come from the germline V gene. The CDR3 loop spans 13 amino acids. The CDR3 DNA is TGTGCCAGCAGTGAATCGGGGGATTCACCCCTCCACTTT. It encodes CASSESGDSPLHF.

The J gene is TRBJ2-1, the V gene TRBV18; 9 bases agree with TRBD1. Germline V lookup: CDR1 KGHSH, CDR2 LQKENI. The ends lost 3 bases at V and 8 bases at J; junction bases unmatched: 14. The CDR3 is made up of 17 amino acids. CDR3 in amino acids: CASSPIEDRGGWDEQFF. Written as DNA, the CDR3 is TGTGCCAGCTCACCCATTGAGGACAGGGGAGGTTGGGATGAGCAGTTCTTC.

This chain links TRBV19 with TRBJ1-2, with D possibly being TRBD1 (5 bases). The CDR3 loop spans 15 amino acids. The V and J ends lost 8 bases and 3 bases respectively, with 19 bases between them. Germline V gives CDR1 LNHDA, CDR2 SQIVND (reference sequence). This CDR3 reads CASWTGEPLYYGYTF. In DNA form, the CDR3 reads TGTGCCAGTTGGACGGGGGAACCACTCTACTATGGCTACACCTTC.

Regarding this clone: The junction departs from the called germline gene at one end, perhaps through a read error. This chain uses TRBV7-7 with TRBJ2-2, with TRBD1 as a possible D gene (5 bases). In germline, CDR1 is SSHAT, CDR2 FNYEAQ (reference sequence). The CDR3 loop spans 17 amino acids. The CDR3: CASSLEQGRRGVGELFF. CDR3 coding DNA: TGTGCTAGCAGCTTAGAGCAGGGAAGGAGAGGAGTCGGGGAGCTGTTTTTT.

The CDR3 DNA reads as TGTGCCAGCAGCCCCGAGCGTGGAGAGAACACTGAAGCTTTCTTT. Its translation is CASSPERGENTEAFF. The chain has TRBV5-6 and TRBJ1-1; D ambiguous. The CDR3 sequence is 15 residues long. Germline V gene sequence: CDR1 SGHDT, CDR2 YYEEEE. Trimming pared 4 bases from V and 1 base from J, leaving 14 bases between.

The V call is TRBV21-1, the J call TRBJ1-5; the table's D gene call, TRBD1, was not cross checked with the DNA. TRBV21-1 is a pseudogene. The CDR3 sequence is 15 residues long. CDR3: CASTRTSYSNQPQHF. Written as DNA, the CDR3 is TGTGCCAGCACTCGGACAAGTTATAGCAATCAGCCCCAGCATTTT.

This clone was counted between two and nine times. The rearrangement uses TRBV13 and TRBJ2-4; perhaps TRBD1 as D (6 bases). V was shortened by 5 bases and J by 6 bases, with 23 bases between the two germline ends. CDR3 size: 17 residues. From germline, CDR1 is PRHDT and CDR2 FYEKMQ (reference sequence). The DNA of the CDR3 is TGTGCCAGCAGCCTTACCACAGGGCCGTGGGCGGGAAACATTCAGTACTTC. Its translation is CASSLTTGPWAGNIQYF. Full variable domain (outside the CDR3, taken from reference TRBV13 and TRBJ2-4): AAGVIQSPRHLIKEKRETATLKCYPIPRHDTVYWYQQGPGQDPQFLISFYEKMQSDKGSIPDRFSAQQFSDYHSELNMSSLELGDSALYFCASSLTTGPWAGNIQYFGAGTRLSVL.

The chain employs TRBV5-1 and TRBJ2-6; 9 bases line up with TRBD1. V lost 5 bases, J lost 1 base, and 7 bases stayed unmatched. This CDR3 region has 17 residues. Germline-derived CDR1 and CDR2 are SGHRS and YFSETQ. This chain's CDR3 is CASRPGTGLSGANVLTF. CDR3 nucleotides: TGCGCCAGCAGGCCCGGGACAGGGCTTTCTGGGGCCAACGTCCTGACTTTC.

The chain is built from TRBV11-2 and TRBJ2-5; D possibly corresponds to TRBD1 (8 bases). The V end lost 4 bases, the J end lost 7 bases, and 13 bases lay between the germline ends. CDR3 length equals 13 residues. CDR1 is SGHAT, CDR2 FQNNGV, per germline. The CDR3 spells CASSSDREGTQYF. The CDR3 nucleotides read TGTGCCAGCAGCTCGGACAGGGAGGGGACCCAGTACTTC.

The V gene is TRBV10-3, the J gene TRBJ1-2, with 9 bases identical to TRBD1. The junction had 7 bases not matched to a gene; V was cut back by 2 bases and J by 6 bases. Per the germline V gene, CDR1 is ENHRY and CDR2 is SYGVKD. This CDR3 contains 15 residues. The CDR3 here is CAISETGQGGNGYTF. The CDR3 DNA sequence: TGTGCCATCAGTGAGACGGGACAGGGAGGGAATGGCTACACCTTC.

The chain is built from TRBV5-1 and TRBJ1-1; D remains ambiguous. V was pared by 0 bases and J by 3 bases, with 6 bases between. CDR1 is SGHRS, CDR2 YFSETQ, per germline. The CDR3 covers 13 residues. The CDR3: CASSLVRDTEAFF. CDR3 DNA sequence: TGCGCCAGCAGCTTGGTCCGGGACACTGAAGCTTTCTTT.

The chain couples TRBV19 to TRBJ1-1, with 11 bases aligning to TRBD1. With V trimmed by 4 bases and J by 6 bases, 13 bases remained unmatched. The CDR3 totals 17 residues. The germline gives CDR1 LNHDA, CDR2 SQIVND (reference sequence). In DNA, the CDR3 is TGTGCCAGTAGTAGCGGACAGGGGGCGCCCGTGGAATCTGAAGCTTTCTTT. It encodes CASSSGQGAPVESEAFF.

The chain is built from TRBV15 and TRBJ2-3, with D hard to call. V was clipped by 1 base and J by 3 bases, with 20 bases between them. This CDR3 is built from 18 residues. In germline, CDR1 is LNHNV, CDR2 YYDKDF (reference sequence). Written as DNA, the CDR3 is TGTGCCACCAGCAGAGGCGAGGCACTCTCGAATCCTACAGATACGCAGTATTTT. Protein sequence: CATSRGEALSNPTDTQYF.

In DNA form, the CDR3 reads TGTGCCAGCAGCTCCCCTTTGAAGCGGGGGGGCCTATTCCACGAGCAGTACTTC. As protein: CASSSPLKRGGLFHEQYF. J is TRBJ2-7 and V is TRBV7-2; 10 positions agree with TRBD2. Germline loops: CDR1 SGHTA, CDR2 FQGNSA. V trimming: 4 bases; J trimming: 5 bases; junction bases outside the gene matches: 17. The CDR3 sequence is 18 residues long.

This clone has only one observation. The rearrangement uses TRBV5-6 and TRBJ1-1; D not certain. The CDR3 is 11 amino acids. The V gene lost 5 bases and the J gene lost 6 bases, with 8 bases spanning the gap. Germline values: CDR1 SGHDT, CDR2 YYEEEE. Here the CDR3 reads CASRSGAEAFF. CDR3 coding DNA: TGTGCCAGCAGGTCCGGGGCTGAAGCTTTCTTT.

The chain links TRBV6-5 to TRBJ1-4; D might be TRBD1 (5 bases). The CDR3 runs to 16 residues. Germline V gene data show CDR1 as MNHEY and CDR2 as SVGAGI. Deletions cut 2 bases from V and 7 bases from J, with 17 bases between. The CDR3: CASSYLSGGGREKLFF. The DNA for the CDR3 is TGTGCCAGCAGTTACCTATCCGGGGGTGGGCGTGAAAAACTGTTTTTT.

The gene calls are TRBV5-8 and TRBJ1-5; 7 bases fit TRBD1. The CDR3 covers 13 residues. Germline loops: CDR1 SGHTS, CDR2 YDEGEE. Trimming removed 8 bases from V and 5 bases from J; junction bases left unmatched: 7. The CDR3: CASITGADQPQHF. Here the CDR3 DNA reads TGTGCCAGTATTACAGGGGCGGATCAGCCCCAGCATTTT.

This chain joins TRBV4-1 and TRBJ2-1, with unresolved D. Germline V CDR1 and CDR2: MGHRA, YSYEKL. CDR3 length: 13 residues. V lost 2 bases and J lost 7, with 9 bases in between. Written as DNA, the CDR3 is TGCGCCAGCAGCCAAACGTCGCAGAATGAGCAGTTCTTC. Amino acid sequence: CASSQTSQNEQFF.